The sequence of this T cell receptor (beta chain) was determined in a study of blood T cell repertoires in COVID-19. As for the study in general: The United States, Italy and Spain were the sources of the acute and convalescent COVID-19 samples. T cells, B-cell-depleted T cells, or PBMCs supplied cDNA or gDNA.

There are 16 residues in the CDR3. Germline V lookup: CDR1 MGHRA, CDR2 YSYEKL. V was pared by 1 base and J by 10 bases, with 11 bases of the junction left unmatched. This clone was counted only a few times. Methods used by the authors: Amplified reference gene primers provided the basis for estimating nucleated cell counts. Libraries were prepared by immunoSEQ multiplex PCR; TCRdb keeps only in-frame clonotypes and omits some of them. For V, J and clone size, that table is used; D and trimming come from the DNA. The sample includes about 240,000 clones, about nine tenths of them seen just once. The sequence was collected from a man in his sixties who had recovered from COVID-19. The chain joins TRBV4-1 to TRBJ1-3, with TRBD1 matching over 9 bases. The specimen sequenced was peripheral blood. This CDR3 is CASSQGHRDRALTIYF. The DNA of the CDR3 is TGCGCCAGCAGCCAAGGACACCGGGACAGGGCTTTGACCATATATTTT.